Listed here is a single T cell receptor (beta chain). This clone was observed once. This receptor's antigen is unknown. No quality values exist for individual bases; no much larger clone is one base distant. Taken with the paper, the label for treatment or condition translates to: about 20 received Ad26.COV2.S at low or high dose, single or two shots; 5 received placebo; per-sample allocation not given. For vaccine and placebo recipients, repertoires were sequenced using samples collected on day 63 after the first injection. Between 29 July and 7 August 2020, Cohort 1b enrolled 20 to 30 adults aged 18-55 years at one site in Boston, USA. Ad26.COV2.S consisted of a replication-incompetent adenovirus type 26 vector by which a prefusion-stabilized SARS-CoV-2 spike protein from the original Wuhan strain was expressed. The entry originates in a study of Ad26.COV2.S vaccination and SARS-CoV-2 variants (dated by TCRdb to about 2021). Looking at the study overall: Vaccine-arm donors were drawn from COV1001, a multicentre, randomized, double-blind, placebo-controlled phase I-IIa trial of Ad26.COV2.S in healthy adults. Trial participants were randomized into five groups of five: low-dose or high-dose Ad26.COV2.S given once or twice, or placebo on both occasions. Dosing of Ad26.COV2.S was intramuscular, at either 5x10^10 or 1x10^11 viral particles, delivered as one shot or as two shots spaced 56 days apart. Investigators did not know the trial group allocation while performing experiments and assessing outcomes. A total of some 30 samples were included in the TCR-sequenced set, comprising about 20 Ad26.COV2.S vaccine recipients, 5 placebo recipients and 8 SARS-CoV-2 convalescent individuals. Sequencing of the TCRbeta repertoire served to evaluate the specificity and breadth of SARS-CoV-2-reactive T cell receptors following Ad26.COV2.S vaccination. On the study overall, not on this receptor specifically: After vaccination, spike-specific CD8+ and CD4+ T cell responses were reported to show substantial breadth. Vaccine and placebo recipients had similar non-spike TCR breadth, a finding consistent with the vaccine containing only spike. The study was not powered for comparison of responses between vaccine doses or regimens. It was noted by the authors that total T cell responses may have been underestimated by the TCR breadth and depth analyses. Ad26.COV2.S recipients had higher spike-specific TCR breadth than placebo recipients (P = 0.0014).

The immunoSEQ Assay was the method used to sequence TCRbeta CDR3 regions. After extraction, genomic DNA underwent amplification by bias-controlled multiplex PCR, followed by high-throughput sequencing. In the source study's methods: To quantify the absolute abundance of each unique TCRbeta CDR3 region, sequences were collapsed and filtered. T cell fraction was estimated by normalization of TCRbeta template counts to usable DNA, with usable DNA being measured through amplification of reference genes present in all nucleated cells. Repertoire TCRs were annotated as SARS-CoV-2-specific when V gene, CDR3 amino acid sequence and J gene were exactly matched to a known reactive TCR set. The reference SARS-CoV-2 TCR set was obtained from MIRA and was filtered for enrichment in COVID-19-positive ImmuneCODE repertoires, whereby public or cross-reactive TCRs were removed. Drawing on the MIRA antigens, annotated TCRs were analysed further at the level of specific ORF or position within ORF. Depth was the summed frequency of annotated unique rearrangements, while breadth was defined as annotated unique rearrangements over total unique productive rearrangements. Group comparisons of TCR breadth used two-sided Wilcoxon rank-sum tests. The immuneACCESS repertoire file appears here via TCRdb, limited to in-frame rearrangements. These files lack a portion of the clones; in checked studies, under half of the deficit traces to unresolved V genes, and the cause of the others is not known. That table is the source of V, J and clone size, and D and trimming were worked out from the DNA. The sample table records 250,000 or so clones; about 83% of these occur just once. Together, the top ten hold just under 3% of the sample.

V loses 3 bases, J loses 5 bases, and the germline ends lie 14 bases apart. The germline V gene supplies CDR1 SGHTS and CDR2 YDEGEE. Reading from cysteine to phenylalanine, the CDR3 counts 14 amino acids. CDR3 DNA only is kept here, 42 bases in frame from base 1. The sample was peripheral blood, taken in a trial of Ad26.COV2.S vaccine versus placebo. The rearrangement combines TRBV5-8 with TRBJ2-5; no D gene call is confident. The TCR was taken from a person between 18 and 65 years old who received the Ad26.COV2.S COVID-19 vaccine or a placebo. The DNA sequence is as follows: TGTGCCAGCAGCTCCCGTAGGGTTCCGGAGACCCAGTACTTC. The translation is CASSSRRVPETQYF.